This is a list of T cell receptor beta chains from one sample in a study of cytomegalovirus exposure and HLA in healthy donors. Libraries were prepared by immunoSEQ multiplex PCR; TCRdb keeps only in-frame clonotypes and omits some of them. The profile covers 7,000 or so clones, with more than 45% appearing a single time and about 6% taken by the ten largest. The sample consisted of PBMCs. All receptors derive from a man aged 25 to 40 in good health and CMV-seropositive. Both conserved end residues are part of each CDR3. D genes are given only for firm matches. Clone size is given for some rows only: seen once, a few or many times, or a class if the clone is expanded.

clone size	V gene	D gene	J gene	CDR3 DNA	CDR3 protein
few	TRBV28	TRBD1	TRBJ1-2	TGTGCCAGCAAACAGGGGCAAGACTACACCTTC	CASKQGQDYTF
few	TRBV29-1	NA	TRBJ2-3	TGCAGCGTTGGGGCCCCTGAGCAGTATTTT	CSVGAPEQYF
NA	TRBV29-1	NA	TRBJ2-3	TGCAGCGTTGTGAACATTCGACGACATGAAAGCACAGATACGCAGTATTTT	CSVVNIRRHESTDTQYF
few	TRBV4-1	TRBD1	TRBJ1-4	TGCGCCAGCAGCCCCCGGACAGGGGTAAGGGAAAAACTGTTTTTT	CASSPRTGVREKLFF
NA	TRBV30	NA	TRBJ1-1	TGTGCCTGGAGTTCCTATTACACTGAAGCTTTCTTT	CAWSSYYTEAFF
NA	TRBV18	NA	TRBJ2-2	TGTGCCAGCTCACCGAGCGGCAACACCGGGGAGCTGTTTTTT	CASSPSGNTGELFF
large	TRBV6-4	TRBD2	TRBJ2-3	TGTGCCAGCAGTGGGACTAGCGGGGGCACAGATACGCAGTATTTT	CASSGTSGGTDTQYF
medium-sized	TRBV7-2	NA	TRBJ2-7	TGTGCCAGCAGCTTAAATAGCCGCTACGAGCAGTACTTC	CASSLNSRYEQYF
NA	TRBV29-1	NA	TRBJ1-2	TGCAGCGTTCCAACAGGGAAAGATTATGGCTACACCTTC	CSVPTGKDYGYTF
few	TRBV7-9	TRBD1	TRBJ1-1	TGTGCCAGCAGCAGTCAGGGGGTGAACACTGAAGCTTTCTTT	CASSSQGVNTEAFF
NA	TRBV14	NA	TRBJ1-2	TGTGCCAGCAGCCACAGACGGCGGTATGGCTACACCTTC	CASSHRRRYGYTF
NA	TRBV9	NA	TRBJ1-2	TGTGCCAGCAGCCCATTACAGGGCATCTATGGCTACACCTTC	CASSPLQGIYGYTF
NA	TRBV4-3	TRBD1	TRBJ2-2	TGCGCCAGCAGCCAAGTAGGACAGGGGAACACCGGGGAGCTGTTTTTT	CASSQVGQGNTGELFF
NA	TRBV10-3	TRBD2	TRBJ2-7	TGTGCCATCAGGACTAGCGGTAATACCTACGAGCAGTACTTC	CAIRTSGNTYEQYF
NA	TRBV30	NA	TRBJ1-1	TGTGCCTGGATTAGTAGGGGCCGGGTCGCTTTCTTT	CAWISRGRVAFF
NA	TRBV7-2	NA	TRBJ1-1	TGTGCCAGCAGCTTTGGCCGTGAAGCTTTCTTT	CASSFGREAFF
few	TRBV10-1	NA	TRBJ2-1	TGCGCCAGCAGCATGGACTTAACCGATGAGCAGTTCTTC	CASSMDLTDEQFF
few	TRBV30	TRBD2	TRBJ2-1	TGTGCCTGGACTAGCGGGACGAGCAATGAGCAGTTCTTC	CAWTSGTSNEQFF
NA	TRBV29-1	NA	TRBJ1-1	TGCAGCGTTGATTCCCGCGACACTGAAGCTTTCTTT	CSVDSRDTEAFF
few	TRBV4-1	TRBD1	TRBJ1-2	TGCGCCAGCAGCCAAGGGACAGGGGACAACTATGGCTACACCTTC	CASSQGTGDNYGYTF
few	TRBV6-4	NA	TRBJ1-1	TGTGCCAGCAGTGACTCATCCCGGGGTACTGAAGCTTTCTTT	CASSDSSRGTEAFF
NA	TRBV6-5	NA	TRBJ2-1	TGTGCCAGCAGTAACGGGGGTAATGAGCAGTTCTTC	CASSNGGNEQFF
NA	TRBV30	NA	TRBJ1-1	TGTGCCTGGAAGTTTAAAGAGAGGAACACTGAAGCTTTCTTT	CAWKFKERNTEAFF
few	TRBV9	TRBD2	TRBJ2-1	TGTGCCAGCAGTACTAGCGGGGGGGCCCCTGAGCAGTTCTTC	CASSTSGGAPEQFF
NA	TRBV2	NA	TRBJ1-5	TGTGCCAGCAGCCCGAGGGTTGCGTCGGGATATAGCAATCAGCCCCAGCATTTT	CASSPRVASGYSNQPQHF
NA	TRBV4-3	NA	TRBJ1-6	TGCGCCAGCAGCCAAGATCTAGCAAGGGATAATTCACCCCTCCACTTT	CASSQDLARDNSPLHF
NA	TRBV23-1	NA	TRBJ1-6	TGCGCCAGCAGTCAATTCCAGGGTCACTCACCCCTCCACTTT	CASSQFQGHSPLHF
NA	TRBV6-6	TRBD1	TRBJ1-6	TGTGCCAGCAGAAGACAGGGTAGTTCACCCCTCCACTTT	CASRRQGSSPLHF
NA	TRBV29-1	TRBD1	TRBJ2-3	TGCAGCGGAACAGGGGGCACAGATACGCAGTATTTT	CSGTGGTDTQYF
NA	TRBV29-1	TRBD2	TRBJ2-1	TGCAGCGTCCTGACTCCTAGCGGAGGCTCCTACAATGAGCAGTTCTTC	CSVLTPSGGSYNEQFF
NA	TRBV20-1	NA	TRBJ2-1	TGCAGTGCAAGCTTACTAGTTATGCAGTTCTTC	CSASLLVMQFF
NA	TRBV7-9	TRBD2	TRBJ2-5	TGTGCCAGTAGCCCGGGACTAGCGGAAGAGACCCAGTACTTC	CASSPGLAEETQYF
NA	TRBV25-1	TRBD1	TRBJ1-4	TGTGCCAGCAGTGATGACAGGGCACTTCGGGAAAAACTGTTTTTT	CASSDDRALREKLFF
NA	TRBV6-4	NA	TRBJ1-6	TGTGCCAGCAGTGACTCGGACAGTTCACCCCTCCACTTT	CASSDSDSSPLHF
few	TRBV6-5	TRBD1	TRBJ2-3	TGTGCCAGCAGTCGGATGACAGGGGGCCCAGATACGCAGTATTTT	CASSRMTGGPDTQYF
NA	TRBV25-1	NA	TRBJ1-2	TGTGCCAGCAGTGGGGGGAGGGAGGTCCCCTATGGCTACACCTTC	CASSGGREVPYGYTF
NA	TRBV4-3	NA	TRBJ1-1	TGCGCCAGCAGCCAAGATGTATACAGGGTAAACACTGAAGCTTTCTTT	CASSQDVYRVNTEAFF
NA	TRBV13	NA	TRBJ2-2	TGTGCCAGCAGCTTCGGCGGCCTGACCGGGGAGCTGTTTTTT	CASSFGGLTGELFF
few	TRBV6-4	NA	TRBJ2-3	TGTGCCAGCAGTCGGAGCTTCTCTAGCACAGATACGCAGTATTTT	CASSRSFSSTDTQYF
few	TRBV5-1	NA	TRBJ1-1	TGCGCCAGCAGCTTCACTACGGGGGACACTGAAGCTTTCTTT	CASSFTTGDTEAFF
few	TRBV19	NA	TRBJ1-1	TGTGCCAGTAGTACTCTGAACACTGAAGCTTTCTTT	CASSTLNTEAFF
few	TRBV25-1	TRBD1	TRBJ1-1	TGTGCCAGCAGTGAATCGGGACAGGGGTATGAAGCTTTCTTT	CASSESGQGYEAFF
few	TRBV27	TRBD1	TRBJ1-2	TGTGCCAGCAGACAGGGGGGCTATGGCTACACCTTC	CASRQGGYGYTF
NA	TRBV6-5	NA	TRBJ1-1	TGTGCCAGCAGGCTTACAGCGAACACTGAAGCTTTCTTT	CASRLTANTEAFF
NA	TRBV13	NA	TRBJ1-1	TGTGCCAGCCTGGAGCGCCGATCCATGAACACTGAAGCTTTCTTT	CASLERRSMNTEAFF
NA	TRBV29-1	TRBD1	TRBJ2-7	TGCAGCGTAAGACAGGGGACCTACGAGCAGTACTTC	CSVRQGTYEQYF
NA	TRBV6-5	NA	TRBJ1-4	TGTGCCAGCAGTTACGGGGGGACTAATGAAAAACTGTTTTTT	CASSYGGTNEKLFF
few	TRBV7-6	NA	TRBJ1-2	TGTGCCAGCAGCTTAGAAGGGGGAGGCTACACCTTC	CASSLEGGGYTF
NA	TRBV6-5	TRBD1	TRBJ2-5	TGTGCCAGCAGTTTTGGACAGGGGGACCAAGAGACCCAGTACTTC	CASSFGQGDQETQYF
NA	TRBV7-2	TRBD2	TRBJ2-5	TGTGCCAGCAGCTTCCAGGGAGGGTTGGAGACCCAGTACTTC	CASSFQGGLETQYF
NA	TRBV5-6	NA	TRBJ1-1	TGTGCCAGCAGCTCACCGGTGGCTGAAGCTTTCTTT	CASSSPVAEAFF
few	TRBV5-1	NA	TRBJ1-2	TGCGCCAGCAGCTCCCAGACAGTTGCCTATGGCTACACCTTC	CASSSQTVAYGYTF
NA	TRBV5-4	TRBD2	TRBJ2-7	TGTGCCAGCAGCTTGGCGCCCGGGGCTAGCGGGAGGATCTACGAGCAGTACTTC	CASSLAPGASGRIYEQYF
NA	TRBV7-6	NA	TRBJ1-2	TGTGCCAGCAGCTTATGGGGAGGGGGAGGCTACACCTTC	CASSLWGGGGYTF
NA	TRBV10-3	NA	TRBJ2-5	TGTGCCATCAGTGCGGGGTCTAAAGAGACCCAGTACTTC	CAISAGSKETQYF
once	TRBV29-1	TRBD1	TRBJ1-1	TGCAGCTTTCGGACAGGGGGTGGATCTGAAGCTTTCTTT	CSFRTGGGSEAFF
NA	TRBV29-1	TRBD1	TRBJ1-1	TGCAGCGGTAGACAGGGGGGTACTGAAGCTTTCTTT	CSGRQGGTEAFF
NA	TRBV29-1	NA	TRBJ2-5	TGCAGCGTTCGTAGTCCCGGGGAGACCCAGTACTTC	CSVRSPGETQYF
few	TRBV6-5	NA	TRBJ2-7	TGTGCCAGCAGTTGGGGCGAGGATTACGAGCAGTACTTC	CASSWGEDYEQYF
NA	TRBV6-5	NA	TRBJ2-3	TGTGCCAGCACCTCGGGCACAGATACGCAGTATTTT	CASTSGTDTQYF